One sample yielded the 5 T cell receptor beta chains listed below, sequenced in a study of control samples from healthy donors and cancer patients. The protocol was immunoSEQ multiplex PCR, while the TCRdb copy is restricted to in-frame clones and leaves out a portion. The data hold fewer than 120,000 clones, with around 89% observed a single time. The specimen sequenced was PBMCs. Receptor source: a woman aged 60-75 years with lung cancer.

The chain carries TRBV3-1 (or the pseudogene TRBV3-2) and TRBJ1-3; the D gene is possibly TRBD1 (6 bases). The V gene's germline CDR1 is LGHDT and CDR2 YNNKEL (reference sequence). V lost 8 bases and J 0 bases, leaving 17 bases between the germline ends. The CDR3 length is 16 residues. The CDR3 region has the DNA TGTGCCAGCGGTTCGCAGGGGCTCGTCTCTGGAAACACCATATATTTT. Protein sequence: CASGSQGLVSGNTIYF.

The CDR3 DNA follows: TGTGCCAGCAGTCAGGACGGTGTCACTGAAGCTTTCTTT. Amino acid sequence: CASSQDGVTEAFF. This chain joins TRBV5-4 and TRBJ1-1, with D unclear. Looked up from germline, CDR1 is SGHNT and CDR2 is YYREEE (reference sequence). This CDR3 has 13 residues. The V end lost 5 bases, the J end lost 4 bases, and 12 bases lay between the germline ends.

The chain links TRBV27 to TRBJ1-6, with 10 positions matching TRBD1. Germline values: CDR1 MNHEY, CDR2 SMNVEV (reference sequence). The trim removed 8 bases at V and 12 bases at J, leaving 10 bases unmatched. The CDR3 spans 14 residues. The CDR3 region has the DNA TGTGCCAGCTCCCTGGGACAGGGGTTAGAACCCCTCCACTTT. Its translation: CASSLGQGLEPLHF.

The chain joins TRBV5-5 to TRBJ1-5, with D unresolved. Trimming removed 7 bases from V and 5 bases from J, with 13 bases in between. This CDR3 comprises 13 residues. CDR1 is SGHKS and CDR2 is YYEKEE in the germline V gene (reference sequence). In nucleotides, the CDR3 is TGTGCCAGCGGAGCCTGGGGTGATCAGCCCCAGCATTTT. Translated: CASGAWGDQPQHF.

The J gene is TRBJ1-2, the V gene TRBV28, with TRBD1 as a possible D gene (5 bases). Germline loops: CDR1 MDHEN, CDR2 SYDVKM. Between the trimmed V and J ends, which lost 7 bases and 4 bases, there was a span of 22 bases. The CDR3 consists of 16 residues. CDR3 bases: TGTGCCAGCACGCATTCGACCGAAGGGGCGGTCTATGGCTACACCTTC. It encodes CASTHSTEGAVYGYTF.